This TCR beta chain originates from a study of blood T cells in healthy people across ages. Germline V lookup: CDR1 SGHTA, CDR2 FQGNSA. The CDR3 length is 16 residues. The V end lost 0 bases, the J end lost 7 bases, and 16 bases lay between the germline ends. The individuals who served as donors were healthy Caucasians living in Russia, aged about 6 to 90. Study results and caveats: The authors considered diversity estimates from one million T cells to be underestimates. The study lacked donor CMV status, which possibly confounded expanded clonotype changes. Unsorted PBMCs prevented conclusive naive versus antigen-experienced comparison.

About this clonotype itself: Its cognate antigen is unknown.

Sample-barcoded 5' priming and a J-beta primer mix drove a second PCR of 7 to 11 cycles. TCRdb re-called the 5' RACE reads with MiXCR, one entry per CDR3 protein. Here the sample spans about 1.5 million distinct CDR3 sequences, approximately 43% being singletons. The sequencing input was blood. This rearrangement joins TRBV7-2 to TRBJ1-5; no firm D call. This clonotype originated in a woman between 18 and 29 years old in good health. CDR3 in amino acids: CASSLASGLPNQPQHF. The CDR3 DNA sequence: TGTGCCAGCAGCTTAGCCTCTGGGCTTCCCAACCAGCCCCAGCATTTT.